The 25 T cell receptor beta chains presented below share a single source sample, sequenced in a study of early T cells in non-severe SARS-CoV-2 infection. One entry per CDR3 protein results from TCRdb running MiXCR on the 5' RACE reads. The data contain approximately 42,000 distinct CDR3 sequences, around 7% of them seen just once; the ten biggest clones take up under 5%. The sequencing sample was made of whole blood. The receptors were sampled from an adult who was a healthcare worker with PCR-confirmed SARS-CoV-2 infection or an uninfected control (not recorded which).

This clonotype turned up a few times. The V gene is TRBV5-5, the J gene TRBJ1-2; the D is unclear. Germline CDR1 SGHKS, CDR2 YYEKEE (reference sequence). V lost 0 bases, J lost 5 bases, and 8 bases lay in between. The CDR3 covers 13 residues. The CDR3 sequence is CASSLEGGYGYTF. As DNA, the CDR3 is TGTGCCAGCAGCTTGGAGGGAGGGTATGGCTACACCTTC.

There are many counts of this clonotype. The chain recombines TRBV3-1 with TRBJ1-1; D is ambiguous. V was trimmed by 1 base and J by 5 bases, leaving 5 bases between them. The CDR3 is made up of 12 amino acids. Germline CDR1 and CDR2: LGHDT and YNNKEL (reference sequence). The CDR3 nucleotides read TGTGCCAGCAGCCAAGTACAGACTGAAGCTTTCTTT. It specifies CASSQVQTEAFF. Full variable domain (missing parts from reference TRBV3-1 and TRBJ1-1): DTAVSQTPKYLVTQMGNDKSIKCEQNLGHDTMYWYKQDSKKFLKIMFSYNNKELIINETVPNRFSPKSPDKAHLNLHINSLELGDSAVYFCASSQVQTEAFFGQGTRLTVV.

The rearrangement links TRBV11-3 to TRBJ2-1; D ambiguous. The germline gives CDR1 SGHNT, CDR2 YENEEA. V dropped 0 bases and J dropped 9 bases, with 9 bases sitting between them. There are 13 residues in the CDR3. The CDR3 loop reads CASSLDPGSEQFF. The CDR3 nucleotides are TGTGCCAGCAGCTTAGATCCCGGCAGTGAGCAGTTCTTC.

This clonotype was observed many times. The chain joins TRBV7-2 to TRBJ1-4; 9 bases agree with TRBD1. V gave up 5 bases and J gave up 5 bases; unmatched junction bases: 3. Germline V gives CDR1 SGHTA, CDR2 FQGNSA. The CDR3 loop spans 14 amino acids. CDR3 sequence: CASSTQGANEKLFF. As DNA, the CDR3 is TGTGCCAGCAGCACACAGGGGGCGAATGAAAAACTGTTTTTT.

In this sample, this clonotype turned up many times. The chain has TRBV7-9 and TRBJ1-6; TRBD1 matches 10 bases. In germline, CDR1 is SEHNR, CDR2 FQNEAQ (reference sequence). The trim removed 5 bases at V and 11 bases at J, leaving 9 bases unmatched. This CDR3 has 15 amino acids. CDR3 region: CASSKGDRGLAPLHF. The DNA for the CDR3 is TGTGCCAGCAGCAAAGGGGACAGGGGATTAGCACCCCTCCACTTT.

This clonotype was seen many times. This chain joins TRBV18 and TRBJ1-1; unclear D gene. V was cut by 3 bases and J by 4 bases, with 12 bases left in between. In germline, CDR1 is KGHSH, CDR2 LQKENI. The CDR3 totals 14 residues. This CDR3 reads CASSPGPLPTEAFF. CDR3 in DNA: TGTGCCAGCTCACCCGGACCCCTCCCCACTGAAGCTTTCTTT. Using reference TRBV18 and TRBJ1-1 for the parts outside the CDR3, the full variable domain is NAGVMQNPRHLVRRRGQEARLRCSPMKGHSHVYWYRQLPEEGLKFMVYLQKENIIDESGMPKERFSAEFPKEGPSILRIQQVVRGDSAAYFCASSPGPLPTEAFFGQGTRLTVV.

This sequence joins TRBV7-6 and TRBJ2-3; the D is unclear. The germline V and J ends were trimmed by 5 bases and 1 base, with 7 bases remaining between them. The CDR3 length is 13 residues. Germline CDR1 reads SGHVS; CDR2 reads FNYEAQ. CDR3: CASSPYRTDTQYF. The CDR3 DNA reads as TGTGCCAGCAGCCCGTATCGCACAGATACGCAGTATTTT.

The J gene is TRBJ2-3, the V gene TRBV10-2, with 7 bases aligning to TRBD1. The CDR3 totals 14 residues. V shed 10 bases, J shed 4 bases, and the junction held 11 bases outside the gene matches. The germline V gene encodes CDR1 WSHSY and CDR2 SAAADI. CDR3 DNA: TGCGCCACCCGCGCCTCACAGGGGCCAGATACGCAGTATTTT. Its translation: CATRASQGPDTQYF.

This clonotype was observed many times. The CDR3 loop is CAWSALGVLLYNSPLHF. CDR3 DNA sequence: TGTGCCTGGAGTGCCCTGGGGGTCCTCCTCTATAATTCACCCCTCCACTTT. The chain carries TRBV30 and TRBJ1-6; D is perhaps TRBD1 (5 bases). Germline lookup yields CDR1 GTSNPN and CDR2 SVGIG (reference sequence). The V end was cut by 1 base, the J end by 3 bases, with 16 bases between. The CDR3 contains 17 residues.

This clonotype was observed a few times. The chain is built from TRBV7-6 and TRBJ2-7, with D hard to call. Between the trimmed V and J ends, which lost 2 bases and 0 bases, there was a span of 8 bases. CDR3 size: 14 residues. Germline V gene data show CDR1 as SGHVS and CDR2 as FNYEAQ. CDR3 coding DNA: TGTGCCAGCAGCTTAACAGAAAGCTCCTACGAGCAGTACTTC. Its translation is CASSLTESSYEQYF.

A single count supports this clonotype. This chain uses TRBV11-2 with TRBJ2-1; 8 bases are a match to TRBD1. The CDR3 has 15 amino acids. Germline assignment: CDR1 SGHAT and CDR2 FQNNGV. Losses at the gene ends were 3 bases for V and 1 base for J; bases not matched to a gene: 2. CDR3 in amino acids: CASSFDRGSYNEQFF. The CDR3 region has the DNA TGTGCCAGCAGCTTCGACAGGGGTTCCTACAATGAGCAGTTCTTC.

At least ten counts were recorded for this clonotype. The rearrangement uses TRBV9 and TRBJ2-3, with D perhaps TRBD1 or TRBD2 (6 bases each). Germline lookup yields CDR1 SGDLS and CDR2 YYNGEE. V lost 4 bases and J lost 9, with 24 bases in between. The CDR3 has 16 residues. Written as DNA, the CDR3 is TGTGCCAGCAGCCCCCAGGGGACTCTTAGCACATCAACGCAGTATTTT. Translated, it gives CASSPQGTLSTSTQYF.

This clonotype has more than one count but fewer than ten. The CDR3 reads CACQEGGYTF. The CDR3 DNA is TGTGCCTGTCAAGAAGGTGGCTACACCTTC. V gene TRBV30 combines with J gene TRBJ1-2, with D hard to call. Germline V gives CDR1 GTSNPN, CDR2 SVGIG (reference sequence). Trimming pared 6 bases from V and 7 bases from J, leaving 9 bases between. This CDR3 is 10 amino acids long.

This clonotype was seen a few times. V gene TRBV5-1 combines with J gene TRBJ2-1; a possible D gene is TRBD1 (6 bases). This CDR3 region has 14 residues. Trimming stripped 2 bases from V and 7 bases from J, with 13 bases between. Germline V CDR1 and CDR2: SGHRS, YFSETQ. Here the CDR3 DNA reads TGCGCCAGCAGCTTCGGACAGACCTCTAATGAGCAGTTCTTC. This codes for CASSFGQTSNEQFF. The full variable domain, its missing parts supplied by reference TRBV5-1 and TRBJ2-1, is KAGVTQTPRYLIKTRGQQVTLSCSPISGHRSVSWYQQTPGQGLQFLFEYFSETQRNKGNFPGRFSGRQFSNSRSEMNVSTLELGDSALYLCASSFGQTSNEQFFGPGTRLTVL.

This clonotype was observed at least ten times. The rearrangement uses TRBV7-9 and TRBJ2-1; D is unresolved. CDR3 length equals 17 residues. The germline V gene has CDR1 SEHNR and CDR2 FQNEAQ (reference sequence). The V and J ends lost 4 bases and 0 bases respectively, with 16 bases between them. The DNA of the CDR3 is TGTGCCAGCAGCTCCTTCTCGACGGAGAGCTCCTACAATGAGCAGTTCTTC. The encoded protein is CASSSFSTESSYNEQFF.

This chain joins TRBV7-9 and TRBJ2-7; no reliable D call. Germline CDR1 SEHNR, CDR2 FQNEAQ (reference sequence). The V end was cut by 3 bases, the J end by 3 bases, with 3 bases between. CDR3 length: 11 residues. The CDR3: CASSFDYEQYF. The DNA for the CDR3 is TGTGCCAGCAGCTTTGACTACGAGCAGTACTTC.

In its sample, this clonotype was seen many times. The chain uses TRBV7-2 and TRBJ1-5; D is ambiguous. Between the trimmed V and J ends, which lost 1 base and 0 bases, there was a span of 7 bases. Germline CDR1 and CDR2: SGHTA and FQGNSA. The CDR3 has 15 residues. CDR3 DNA: TGTGCCAGCAGCTTAGAAGTTTATAGCAATCAGCCCCAGCATTTT. Encoded protein: CASSLEVYSNQPQHF.

At least ten counts were recorded for this clonotype. J is TRBJ2-7 and V is TRBV7-8, with TRBD2 identical over 7 bases. V lost 1 base and J lost 5; bases outside the gene matches: 5. Germline CDR1 and CDR2: SGHVS and FQNEAQ. The CDR3 covers 14 residues. CDR3 nucleotides: TGTGCCAGCAGCTTAGTAGGACGGGGGGACGAGCAGTACTTC. Amino acids: CASSLVGRGDEQYF.

This clonotype was found many times. The rearrangement links TRBV10-2 to TRBJ1-2; 9 nucleotides match TRBD1. The CDR3 length is 14 residues. Losses at the gene ends were 9 bases for V and 6 bases for J; bases not matched to a gene: 11. Germline lookup yields CDR1 WSHSY and CDR2 SAAADI. In nucleotides, the CDR3 is TGCGCCAGTGGTTTTGGGGGACAGGGCCATGGCTACACCTTC. Translation gives CASGFGGQGHGYTF.

This clonotype came up many times. V and J are TRBV6-6 and TRBJ1-1; 10 bases map to TRBD1. CDR1 is MNHNY, CDR2 SVGAGI, per germline (reference sequence). The CDR3 sequence is 15 residues long. With V trimmed by 6 bases and J by 4 bases, 8 bases remained unmatched. The CDR3 nucleotides read TGTGCCAGCAGAAAGACAGGGGGCTTGGGCACTGAAGCTTTCTTT. This translates into CASRKTGGLGTEAFF.

This clonotype was detected only a few times. The chain carries TRBV4-2 and TRBJ2-3; TRBD2 aligns across 7 bases. The V segment lost 4 bases and the J segment 0 bases; nucleotides outside the gene matches: 4. The CDR3 loop spans 15 amino acids. Germline CDR1 reads LGHNA; CDR2 reads YNFKEQ. In DNA, the CDR3 is TGTGCCAGCAGCCGAGGGGACTATAGCACAGATACGCAGTATTTT. It yields the protein CASSRGDYSTDTQYF.

This clonotype showed up just a few times. V and J are TRBV5-8 and TRBJ2-1, with 8 bases identical to TRBD1. CDR1 and CDR2 (germline): SGHTS, YDEGEE. The CDR3 totals 15 residues. Trimming took 2 bases from V and 2 from J; bases not matched to a gene: 3. The CDR3 loop reads CASSFTGGTYNEQFF. CDR3 coding DNA: TGTGCCAGCAGCTTTACAGGGGGGACCTACAATGAGCAGTTCTTC.

The chain couples TRBV5-4 to TRBJ2-5; D is ambiguous. CDR1 and CDR2 from the germline V gene are SGHNT and YYREEE (reference sequence). V shed 0 bases and J shed 2 bases, with 5 bases lying between them. The length of the CDR3 is 13 residues. For the CDR3, the DNA is TGTGCCAGCAGCTTGGACGTGCAAGAGACCCAGTACTTC. It encodes CASSLDVQETQYF. Drawing the rest from reference TRBV5-4 and TRBJ2-5, the complete variable domain is ETGVTQSPTHLIKTRGQQVTLRCSSQSGHNTVSWYQQALGQGPQFIFQYYREEENGRGNFPPRFSGLQFPNYSSELNVNALELDDSALYLCASSLDVQETQYFGPGTRLLVL.

The gene calls are TRBV7-9 and TRBJ1-1; D uncertain. From germline, CDR1 is SEHNR and CDR2 FQNEAQ (reference sequence). Trimming pared 1 base from V and 6 bases from J, leaving 12 bases between. The CDR3 has 14 residues. CDR3 sequence: CASSLEEGNPEAFF. CDR3 DNA sequence: TGTGCCAGCAGCTTAGAAGAGGGTAATCCTGAAGCTTTCTTT.

The rearrangement joins TRBV7-8 to TRBJ2-2; 7 nucleotides match TRBD2. The CDR3 extends over 17 amino acids. Germline-derived CDR1 and CDR2 are SGHVS and FQNEAQ. V trimming: 10 bases; J trimming: 4 bases; junction bases outside the gene matches: 18. The chain's CDR3 is CATRGTAGFPGTGELFF. CDR3 nucleotide sequence: TGTGCCACCCGGGGAACAGCGGGGTTTCCGGGCACCGGGGAGCTGTTTTTT. Supplemented by reference TRBV7-8 and TRBJ2-2, the full variable domain reads GAGVSQSPRYKVAKRGQDVALRCDPISGHVSLFWYQQALGQGPEFLTYFQNEAQLDKSGLPSDRFFAERPEGSVSTLKIQRTQQEDSAVYLCATRGTAGFPGTGELFFGEGSRLTVL.